Listed below are T cell receptor beta chains from one sample, sequenced in a study of molecular identifiers for immune sequencing clone quantification. TCRdb re-called the PCR reads through MiXCR, storing one row per CDR3 protein. The sample has hundreds of thousands of distinct CDR3 sequences; 25% are singletons. The sample comprised naive CD8+ T cells from blood, with Jurkat cell RNA spiked in. All receptors come from a human donor in good health. Some libraries in this study had Jurkat cell RNA spiked in. CDR3s include the opening cysteine and the closing phenylalanine or tryptophan. D genes are given only for firm matches.

d_call	v_call	j_call	cdr3_aa
NA	TRBV5-5	TRBJ2-3	CASSLGGGGDTQYF
NA	TRBV4-2	TRBJ2-7	CASSQGAGEQYF
TRBD1	TRBV7-9	TRBJ2-5	CASSLVWDRTQETQYF
TRBD1	TRBV13	TRBJ2-5	CASSSYRDRGTQYF
TRBD2	TRBV5-8	TRBJ2-3	CASSLDELAADTQYF
NA	TRBV5-1	TRBJ2-5	CASSLGVGGRDQETQYF
NA	TRBV20-1	TRBJ2-7	CSAKKGGYEQYF
NA	TRBV5-5	TRBJ2-3	CASSPDPDTQYF
NA	TRBV6-2/TRBV6-3	TRBJ2-7	CASSHDRLRFPYEQYF
NA	TRBV4-3	TRBJ2-6	CASSQDLSQAGANVLTF
TRBD2	TRBV29-1	TRBJ2-7	CSVLAGGGYEQYF
NA	TRBV27	TRBJ2-2	CASSSQTAGELFF
NA	TRBV12-3/TRBV12-4	TRBJ1-1	CASSLGTEIEAFF
NA	TRBV24-1	TRBJ2-2	CATSDGEHPGELFF
NA	TRBV7-2	TRBJ2-1	CASSSLARSYNEQFF
NA	TRBV27	TRBJ1-4	CASSRRGRYEKLFF
NA	TRBV7-2	TRBJ2-7	CASSFTSPITAQYF
NA	TRBV5-5	TRBJ2-7	CASSLEARVSDEQYF
TRBD1	TRBV4-1	TRBJ2-1	CASSQGVPGQVYNEQLF
TRBD2	TRBV20-1	TRBJ2-2	CSATTPRLAGANNTGELFF
NA	TRBV10-3	TRBJ2-4	CAISESGVLAKNIQYF
TRBD1	TRBV5-6	TRBJ1-5	CASSRTGGGNQPQHF
NA	TRBV6-2/TRBV6-3	TRBJ1-2	CASSYDWLEGSNYGYTF
TRBD2	TRBV7-2	TRBJ2-3	CASHSGLAAHTDTQYF
NA	TRBV7-9	TRBJ2-7	CASSPPGAYAQYF
NA	TRBV12-3/TRBV12-4	TRBJ2-7	CASSFGTESLHEQYF
TRBD1	TRBV11-2	TRBJ1-2	CASSLVPRDRGLYGYTF
TRBD1	TRBV13	TRBJ1-2	CASSSTGAPNYGYTF
TRBD1	TRBV12-3/TRBV12-4	TRBJ2-3	CASSLVQGGTDTQYF